A single sample gave rise to the 8 T cell receptor beta chains below, sequenced in a study of CD8 T cells in ankylosing spondylitis. Points from the study as a whole: Apparently characteristic of ankylosing spondylitis blood was a TCR beta motif (eight highly homologous variants).

Their antigens are not known. One entry per CDR3 protein, called by TCRdb with MiXCR from the 5' RACE reads. The data show about 450,000 distinct CDR3 sequences, with around 26% seen just once and 0.89% held by the top ten. Source material: blood, either unsorted or a sorted T cell fraction (not recorded which). The receptors here all came from a male donor with ankylosing spondylitis.

This clonotype turned up a few times. The J gene is TRBJ1-1, the V gene TRBV20-1; D possibly corresponds to TRBD1 (5 bases). V lost 5 bases and J 1 base, leaving 11 bases between the germline ends. This CDR3 has 13 residues. Germline CDR1 reads DFQATT; CDR2 reads SNEGSKA (reference sequence). The CDR3, as DNA: TGCAGTGCTCTGAGGGGAGCGAACACTGAAGCTTTCTTT. The encoded protein is CSALRGANTEAFF.

Here the CDR3 DNA reads TGTGCCAGCAGCTTAGCTAGCGACTTTGAGCAGTTCTTC. Translated, it gives CASSLASDFEQFF. The genes are TRBV11-3 and TRBJ2-1, with D perhaps TRBD2 (6 bases). CDR3 length: 13 amino acids. The V gene's germline CDR1 is SGHNT and CDR2 YENEEA. The V gene lost 1 base and the J gene lost 9 bases, with 10 bases spanning the gap.

The chain uses TRBV7-9 and TRBJ1-2, with a possible D match to TRBD1 (5 bases). The CDR3 sequence is 15 residues long. The germline V gene has CDR1 SEHNR and CDR2 FQNEAQ (reference sequence). Trimming stripped 2 bases from V and 0 bases from J, with 10 bases between. The CDR3, as DNA: TGTGCCAGCAGCTTACAGGGTCCCGCTAACTATGGCTACACCTTC. It specifies CASSLQGPANYGYTF.

V gene TRBV30 combines with J gene TRBJ1-5; 7 nucleotides match TRBD1. J gave up 4 bases and V 2 bases, and 5 bases lay outside the gene matches. Germline V gene data show CDR1 as GTSNPN and CDR2 as SVGIG (reference sequence). The CDR3 totals 14 residues. The CDR3 spells CAWSLGQLNQPQHF. Written as DNA, the CDR3 is TGTGCCTGGAGTTTGGGACAGTTAAATCAGCCCCAGCATTTT.

In its sample, this clonotype was seen a few times. The gene calls are TRBV10-3 and TRBJ2-3, with a possible D match to TRBD2 (5 bases). The CDR3 has 13 amino acids. V lost 0 bases and J lost 4, with 5 bases in between. The germline CDR1 and CDR2 sequences are ENHRY and SYGVKD. This CDR3 is CAISESGADTQYF. CDR3 sequence (DNA): TGTGCCATCAGTGAGTCGGGAGCAGATACGCAGTATTTT.

The chain is built from TRBV20-1 and TRBJ2-7; 8 bases line up with TRBD1. The CDR3 is 15 residues long. Germline-derived CDR1 and CDR2 are DFQATT and SNEGSKA (reference sequence). The V and J ends lost 6 bases and 2 bases, in that order; junction bases with no gene match: 12. In DNA form, the CDR3 reads TGCAGTGCCCCCTCCCCGGGACAGGCCACCTACGAGCAGTACTTC. It is translated as CSAPSPGQATYEQYF.

The chain carries TRBV5-6 and TRBJ2-7; 11 bases are shared with TRBD2. Looked up from germline, CDR1 is SGHDT and CDR2 is YYEEEE. Trimming removed 0 bases from V and 4 bases from J; junction bases left unmatched: 6. The CDR3 is 16 amino acids. Written as DNA, the CDR3 is TGTGCCAGCAGCTTGGTGCCTAGCGGGAGGAAATACGAGCAGTACTTC. As protein: CASSLVPSGRKYEQYF.

At least ten counts were recorded for this clonotype. The rearrangement joins TRBV20-1 to TRBJ2-1; D gene uncertain. The CDR3 has 13 residues. The germline gives CDR1 DFQATT, CDR2 SNEGSKA (reference sequence). V dropped 6 bases and J dropped 0 bases, with 9 bases sitting between them. CDR3 nucleotides: TGCAGTGCGGATGTCAGCTCCTACAATGAGCAGTTCTTC. It yields the protein CSADVSSYNEQFF.